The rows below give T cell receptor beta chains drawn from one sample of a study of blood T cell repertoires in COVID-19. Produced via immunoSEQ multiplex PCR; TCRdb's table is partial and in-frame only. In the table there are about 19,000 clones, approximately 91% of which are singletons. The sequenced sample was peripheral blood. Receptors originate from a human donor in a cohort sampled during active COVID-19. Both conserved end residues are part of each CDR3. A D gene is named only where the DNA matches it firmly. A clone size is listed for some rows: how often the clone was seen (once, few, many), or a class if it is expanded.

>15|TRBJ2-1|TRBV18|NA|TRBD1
CASSPQGQGSNEQFF
TGTGCCAGCTCACCCCAGGGACAGGGGAGCAATGAGCAGTTCTTC
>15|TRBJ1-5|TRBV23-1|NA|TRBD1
CASSRGGTGIQPQHF
TGCGCCAGCAGTCGCGGCGGGACAGGGATTCAGCCCCAGCATTTT
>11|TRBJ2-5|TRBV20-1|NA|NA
CSAQFQETQYF
TGCAGTGCCCAGTTCCAAGAGACCCAGTACTTC
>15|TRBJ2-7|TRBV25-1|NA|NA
CASSSRVAPFYEQYF
TGTGCCAGCAGTTCCAGGGTTGCTCCCTTCTACGAGCAGTACTTC
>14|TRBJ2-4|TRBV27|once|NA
CASRGELAKNIQYF
TGTGCCAGCAGAGGGGAACTAGCCAAAAACATTCAGTACTTC
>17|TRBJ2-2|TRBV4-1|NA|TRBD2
CASSHGLAGGPTGELFF
TGCGCCAGCAGCCACGGCCTAGCGGGGGGGCCCACCGGGGAGCTGTTTTTT
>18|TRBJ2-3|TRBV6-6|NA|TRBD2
CASSPPPGLAGGLYTQYF
TGTGCCAGCAGTCCCCCTCCGGGACTAGCGGGGGGGTTGTATACGCAGTATTTT
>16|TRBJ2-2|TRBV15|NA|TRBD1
CATSRDSDRHTGELFF
TGTGCCACCAGCAGAGATTCGGACAGGCACACCGGGGAGCTGTTTTTT
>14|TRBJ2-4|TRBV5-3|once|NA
CARSLSGSRLRQYF
TGTGCCAGAAGCTTGTCAGGGTCGCGCCTTCGGCAGTACTTC
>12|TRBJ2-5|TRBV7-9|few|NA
CASGQGEETQYF
TGTGCCAGCGGGCAGGGCGAAGAGACCCAGTACTTC